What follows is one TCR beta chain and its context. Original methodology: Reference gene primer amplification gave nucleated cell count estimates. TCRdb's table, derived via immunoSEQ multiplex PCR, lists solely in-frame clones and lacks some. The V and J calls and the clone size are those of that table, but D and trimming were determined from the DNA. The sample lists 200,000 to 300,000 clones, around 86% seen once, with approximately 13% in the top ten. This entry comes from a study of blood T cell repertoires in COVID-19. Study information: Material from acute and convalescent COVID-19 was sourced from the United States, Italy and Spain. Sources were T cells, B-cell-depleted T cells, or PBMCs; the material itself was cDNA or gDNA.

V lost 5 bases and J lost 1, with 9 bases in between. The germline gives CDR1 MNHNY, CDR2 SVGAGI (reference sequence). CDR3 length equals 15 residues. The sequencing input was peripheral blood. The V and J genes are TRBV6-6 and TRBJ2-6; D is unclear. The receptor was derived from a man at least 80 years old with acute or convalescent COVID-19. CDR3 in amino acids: CASSPLGSGANVLTF. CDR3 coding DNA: TGTGCCAGCAGTCCCCTAGGATCTGGGGCCAACGTCCTGACTTTC.